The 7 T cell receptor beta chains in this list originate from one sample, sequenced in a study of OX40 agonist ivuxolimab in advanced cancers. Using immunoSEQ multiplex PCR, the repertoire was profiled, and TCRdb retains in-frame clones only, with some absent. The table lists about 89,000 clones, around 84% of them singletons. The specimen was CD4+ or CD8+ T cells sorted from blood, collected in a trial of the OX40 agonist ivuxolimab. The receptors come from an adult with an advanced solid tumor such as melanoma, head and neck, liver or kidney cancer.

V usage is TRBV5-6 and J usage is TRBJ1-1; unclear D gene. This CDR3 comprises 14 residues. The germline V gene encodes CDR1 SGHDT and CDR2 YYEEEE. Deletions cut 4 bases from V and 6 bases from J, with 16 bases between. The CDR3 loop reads CASSPIPLGAEAFF. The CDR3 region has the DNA TGTGCCAGCAGCCCTATACCCCTGGGCGCTGAAGCTTTCTTT.

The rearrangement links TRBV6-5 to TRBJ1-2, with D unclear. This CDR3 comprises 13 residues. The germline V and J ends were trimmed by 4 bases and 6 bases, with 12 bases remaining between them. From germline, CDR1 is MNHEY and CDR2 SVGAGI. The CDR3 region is CASSWTELDGYTF. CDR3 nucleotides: TGTGCCAGCAGTTGGACGGAACTTGATGGCTACACCTTC.

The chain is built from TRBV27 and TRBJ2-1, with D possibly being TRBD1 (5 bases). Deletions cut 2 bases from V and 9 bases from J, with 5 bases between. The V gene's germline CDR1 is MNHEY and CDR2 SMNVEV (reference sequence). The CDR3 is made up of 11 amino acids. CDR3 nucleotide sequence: TGTGCCAGCAGTTTAAGGGGTGAGCAGTTCTTC. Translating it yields CASSLRGEQFF.

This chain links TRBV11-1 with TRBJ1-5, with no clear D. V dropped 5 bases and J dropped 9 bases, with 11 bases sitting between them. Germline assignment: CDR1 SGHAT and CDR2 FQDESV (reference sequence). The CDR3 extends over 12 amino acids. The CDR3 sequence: CASSVGVSPQHF. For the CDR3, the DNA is TGTGCCAGCAGCGTCGGTGTCTCGCCCCAGCATTTT.

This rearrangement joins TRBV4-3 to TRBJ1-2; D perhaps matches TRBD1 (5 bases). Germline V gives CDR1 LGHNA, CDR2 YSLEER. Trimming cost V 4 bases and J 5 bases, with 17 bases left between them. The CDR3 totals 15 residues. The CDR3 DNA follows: TGCGCCAGCAGCCCCCGGGCCGCTGGGGGGTATGGCTACACCTTC. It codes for CASSPRAAGGYGYTF.

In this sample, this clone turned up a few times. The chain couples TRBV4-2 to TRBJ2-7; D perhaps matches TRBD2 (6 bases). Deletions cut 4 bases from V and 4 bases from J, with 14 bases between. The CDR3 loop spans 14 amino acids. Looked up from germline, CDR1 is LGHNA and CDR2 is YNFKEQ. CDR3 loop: CASSLGRGTYEQYF. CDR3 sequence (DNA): TGTGCCAGCAGCCTAGGCCGGGGGACTTACGAGCAGTACTTC.

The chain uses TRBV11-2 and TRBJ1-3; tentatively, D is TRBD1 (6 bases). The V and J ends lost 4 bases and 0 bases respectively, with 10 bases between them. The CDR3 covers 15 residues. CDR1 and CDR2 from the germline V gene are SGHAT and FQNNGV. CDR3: CASSSQGISGNTIYF. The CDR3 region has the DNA TGTGCCAGCAGCTCACAGGGTATCTCTGGAAACACCATATATTTT.